The sample holds a few counts of the clone carrying this T cell receptor beta chain. This record belongs to a study of blood T cells in healthy people across ages. CDR1 is SGHRS, CDR2 YFSETQ, per germline. The length of the CDR3 is 15 residues. V was pared by 0 bases and J by 4 bases, with 14 bases between. A second PCR of 7 to 11 cycles used a sample-barcoded 5' primer and a J-beta primer mix. Through a template-switch adaptor with 12 random nucleotides, each cDNA molecule received a tag. TCRdb reanalysed the 5' RACE reads using MiXCR and keeps one entry per CDR3 protein. This table has roughly 1.5 million distinct CDR3 sequences, approximately 42% appearing once. About 10 milliliters was the volume of peripheral blood drawn from each donor.

Sequencing used blood. The source of this sequence is a young woman in good health. The chain is built from TRBV5-1 and TRBJ2-7, with D possibly TRBD2 on 6 matching bases. The CDR3 sequence: CASSLAGGFGYEQYF. The CDR3 DNA reads as TGCGCCAGCAGCTTGGCTGGGGGGTTCGGATACGAGCAGTACTTC. The complete variable domain, with remaining parts taken from reference TRBV5-1 and TRBJ2-7, reads KAGVTQTPRYLIKTRGQQVTLSCSPISGHRSVSWYQQTPGQGLQFLFEYFSETQRNKGNFPGRFSGRQFSNSRSEMNVSTLELGDSALYLCASSLAGGFGYEQYFGPGTRLTVT.